The TCR beta chain described here comes from a study of identical twins (dated by TCRdb to about 2016). In the study overall: To test whether fetal clonotypes persist, the study used deep sequencing on TCR alpha and beta repertoires from monozygotic twins, unrelated adults of various ages, and cord blood. To rule out contamination, the twin experiments were replicated at different times with different library preparation protocols. What the authors observed across the whole study: Invariant T cells such as MAIT and iNKT could partly confound zero-insertion analyses, though diverse VJ usage argued against this for most clonotypes. Recombination models systematically underestimated out-of-frame TCR alpha sharing in monozygotic twins but agreed with sharing between unrelated individuals. A weaker excess of twin sharing was found in beta out-of-frame sequences because the signal-to-noise ratio was lowered by fewer shared sequences. Because the same donors could not be followed over many years, the conclusions relied on cross-sectional statistical analysis. Fewer insertions were carried by abundant cord blood beta clonotypes; a weaker similar trend was observed in young adult naive repertoires, while no such trend was observed in memory repertoires. Compared with coincidental sharing between unrelated individuals, out-of-frame TCR alpha sequences shared between twins had an excess of sequences with low generation probability.

There are a few counts of this clonotype. What antigen it recognizes has not been identified. The sample holds no much larger clone one base away, and base qualities are not on file. The germline ends are 11 bases apart after V is trimmed by 4 bases and J by 1 base. Reading from cysteine to phenylalanine, the CDR3 counts 14 amino acids. CDR3 DNA only is kept here, 42 bases in frame from base 1. The germline V gene provides CDR1 MNHEY and CDR2 SVGEGT. The library came from 5' RACE. Sequencing used an Illumina HiSeq 2000. A universal primer binding site was introduced by template switching, and a unique molecular identifier was present in the final cDNA, enabling accurate counting of TCR cDNA molecules. Specific primers in the conserved constant-segment region were used to synthesize first-strand cDNA for the TCR alpha and beta chains. To control for contamination, every cDNA library was double barcoded, receiving both a SMART-Mk sample barcode and Illumina barcodes. Two successive PCR steps introduced TruSeq adapter sequences along with Illumina sample barcodes. TCR alpha and beta cDNA libraries were sequenced on the Illumina HiSeq platform with custom primers. For the original study's pipeline: Unique molecular identifiers were extracted from raw reads with MiGEC, and CDR3 positions were determined with MiXCR. Recombination models were inferred per individual with the repgenHMM and IGoR tools using an EM algorithm. The analysis of shared clonotypes was done with the tcR package in R, with sharing normalized by the product of cloneset sizes. Out-of-frame nonproductive sequences were analyzed to study raw recombination free of thymic and clonal selection effects. The public reads were reanalyzed by TCRdb: fastp trimming at Q25, MiXCR alignment, in-frame beta chains only. Identical CDR3 protein sequences are pooled into one entry, listed with their most common genes and DNA. Clone size and V and J calls follow TCRdb, not the original study. For this sample the table gives around 480,000 distinct CDR3 sequences, of which roughly an eighth were detected only once. Of the sample, about 1% falls within the top ten clones.

Only healthy Caucasian donors were included. Three pairs of female monozygotic twins, all aged roughly 18 to 29 years, made up the twin cohort. Positive isolation kits from Invitrogen were used to isolate the CD4+ and CD8+ T cell populations. This same sample was also part of a study on yellow fever vaccine responses in identical twins. That second report states: The T cell response to vaccination in identical twins was reported by the authors to appear partly convergent and partly personalized. In the study, vaccine-responding T cell clones were precisely tracked in identical twins.

This chain is built from TRBV6-2 or TRBV6-3 and TRBJ2-7; the D segment could be TRBD2, given 6 matching bases. This TCR was sampled from a young woman in good health. The sample consisted of CD4+ T cells sorted from blood. The CDR3 reads as follows: CASSSPSESYEQYF. The nucleotides are TGTGCCAGCAGTTCACCTAGCGAGTCCTACGAGCAGTACTTC.